Listed below are T cell receptor beta chains from one sample, sequenced in a study of CD8 T cells in ankylosing spondylitis. TCRdb ran MiXCR on the 5' RACE reads and lists one entry per CDR3 protein. This repertoire shows 300,000 to 400,000 distinct CDR3 sequences, approximately 20% found once; its top ten account for approximately 15%. The sample consisted of blood, either unsorted or a sorted T cell fraction (not recorded which). These receptors were collected from a male donor with ankylosing spondylitis. The CDR3 runs from the conserved cysteine through the conserved F or W.

j_call v_call cdr3_aa
TRBJ2-2 TRBV10-3 CAIGGDLNTGELFF
TRBJ2-3 TRBV7-2 CASSRASGFTDTQYF
TRBJ2-1 TRBV7-2 CASSSDLSTYNEQFF
TRBJ1-3 TRBV9 CASSAKAGEISGNTIYF
TRBJ1-3 TRBV7-8 CASSLALDESLDTIYF
TRBJ2-5 TRBV7-3 CASSLSGEIWETQYF
TRBJ2-5 TRBV20-1 CSARFETQYF
TRBJ2-3 TRBV5-1 CATSTQSSTDTQYF
TRBJ2-5 TRBV28 CASSLGLAGGGETQYF
TRBJ1-4 TRBV28 CASSHRVGEEKLFF
TRBJ2-1 TRBV5-1 CASSFGTLDNNEQFF
TRBJ2-7 TRBV11-2 CASSPEPVSVAGGYYEQYF
TRBJ2-7 TRBV9 CASSPQGLGHEQYF
TRBJ1-2 TRBV29-1 CSVELDRGSYTF
TRBJ2-1 TRBV7-2 CASSNYREQFF
TRBJ1-2 TRBV6-2/TRBV6-3 CASSYSLGDSNYGYTF
TRBJ1-1 TRBV30 CAWSVLGTGGTEAFF
TRBJ2-5 TRBV5-1 CASSRSGTRGQETQYF
TRBJ2-2 TRBV5-1 CASSAGGSYTGELFF
TRBJ2-1 TRBV3-1 CASSHRQVSYNEQFF
TRBJ2-5 TRBV7-2 CASSLARGRVETQYF
TRBJ1-5 TRBV3-1 CASSPLDSSLPQHF
TRBJ1-5 TRBV6-5 CASSTYSNQPQHF
TRBJ1-1 TRBV11-1 CASSLALQNTEAFF
TRBJ2-1 TRBV20-1 CSARDLGLAGRNEQFF
TRBJ2-7 TRBV7-9 CASSPSFDIGHTYEQYF
TRBJ2-7 TRBV5-6 CASSLGNPPAEQYF
TRBJ2-2 TRBV7-9 CASTGGRGEPNTGELFF
TRBJ2-5 TRBV6-1 CASSDPSGTGETQYF
TRBJ2-7 TRBV20-1 CSARDLRTSSYEQYF
TRBJ2-2 TRBV4-2 CASSSGAGGYTGELFF
TRBJ2-1 TRBV13 CASSPNTGVMEQFF
TRBJ1-3 TRBV18 CASSPGRSAGNTIYF
TRBJ1-1 TRBV7-9 CASSPQVSGTEAFF
TRBJ1-1 TRBV21-1 CASSNMSLNTEAFF
TRBJ2-7 TRBV5-1 CASSLVLGGAEQYF
TRBJ2-1 TRBV5-6 CASSPRDSQPYNEQFF
TRBJ2-7 TRBV12-3/TRBV12-4 CASSIRRVREQYF
TRBJ1-1 TRBV29-1 CSVDPLQSEAFF
TRBJ2-1 TRBV7-3 CASSLFLADSPIEQFF
TRBJ2-7 TRBV5-1 CASSLARHEQYF
TRBJ2-3 TRBV5-1 CASSPLPGLGTDTQYF
TRBJ2-7 TRBV2 CASKRDRAFYEQYF
TRBJ1-1 TRBV29-1 CSVELRGWTEAFF
TRBJ2-1 TRBV12-3/TRBV12-4 CASSLAGDPYNEQFF
TRBJ2-2 TRBV24-1 CATSDPRDWPGELFF
TRBJ2-3 TRBV20-1 CSATRLAGTSTDTQYF
TRBJ2-1 TRBV12-5 CASGWPRDSLSSYNEQFF
TRBJ2-1 TRBV27 CASSLRTGGFDEQFF
TRBJ2-7 TRBV29-1 CSVGRTGGSYEQYF
TRBJ2-7 TRBV11-2 CASSFEQGRYF
TRBJ1-5 TRBV28 CASSLRQENQPQHF
TRBJ1-2 TRBV12-5 CASGPPAGGYGYTF
TRBJ1-1 TRBV2 CASSELLTHTEAFF
TRBJ2-6 TRBV4-1 CASSYTSGRSGANVLTF
TRBJ2-1 TRBV4-1 CASSHLPGGNEQFF
TRBJ2-7 TRBV7-2 CASSLDGTTYYEQYF